The 17 T cell receptor beta chains below all came from one sample that was sequenced in a study of OX40 agonist ivuxolimab in advanced cancers. Profiling relied on immunoSEQ multiplex PCR, and the TCRdb table lists in-frame clones only, not all of them. The top ten hold about a quarter of the sample, which has 25,000 to 35,000 clones, about 88% seen once. Here the sequenced sample was CD4+ or CD8+ T cells sorted from blood, taken in a trial of the OX40 agonist ivuxolimab. Source of these receptors: an adult with an advanced solid tumor such as melanoma, head and neck, liver or kidney cancer.

The chain recombines TRBV4-2 with TRBJ1-2; D is undetermined. V lost 0 bases and J lost 1, with 12 bases in between. Looked up from germline, CDR1 is LGHNA and CDR2 is YNFKEQ. The CDR3 has 16 amino acids. The CDR3 sequence: CASSQEAGNSNYGYTF. For the CDR3, the DNA is TGTGCCAGCAGCCAAGAAGCTGGAAATAGTAACTATGGCTACACCTTC.

The chain couples TRBV28 to TRBJ1-2; D is unclear. CDR3 size: 14 residues. The V end lost 2 bases, the J end lost 8 bases, and 15 bases lay between the germline ends. Germline CDR1 and CDR2: MDHEN and SYDVKM. DNA for the CDR3: TGTGCCAGCAGTTTACTAGCACCCCTCGGAGGCTACACCTTC. Translated, it gives CASSLLAPLGGYTF.

This chain links TRBV15 with TRBJ2-3, with 12 bases aligning to TRBD2. Germline-derived CDR1 and CDR2 are LNHNV and YYDKDF (reference sequence). The ends lost 0 bases at V and 1 base at J; junction bases unmatched: 8. The CDR3 is made up of 19 amino acids. The CDR3 loop is CATSRDSRLAGVRTDTQYF. The CDR3, as DNA: TGTGCCACCAGCAGAGATTCACGACTAGCGGGAGTTCGCACAGATACGCAGTATTTT.

V is TRBV28 and J is TRBJ2-7; D remains unclear. The CDR3 contains 14 residues. Germline V CDR1 and CDR2: MDHEN, SYDVKM. V lost 8 bases, J lost 0 bases, and 14 bases lay in between. The CDR3 DNA is TGTGCCAGCCTCGGAACAGAATCCTCCTACGAGCAGTACTTC. Protein sequence: CASLGTESSYEQYF.

With regard to this clone: This CDR3 is also generated by other DNA sequences in the sample. This rearrangement joins TRBV6-5 to TRBJ1-5; 11 positions agree with TRBD1. V trimming: 2 bases; J trimming: 4 bases; junction bases outside the gene matches: 1. Germline V lookup: CDR1 MNHEY, CDR2 SVGAGI. The CDR3 has 15 amino acids. The CDR3 sequence is CASSYGTGGNQPQHF. CDR3 nucleotides: TGTGCCAGCAGTTACGGGACAGGGGGTAATCAGCCCCAGCATTTT.

This rearrangement joins TRBV9 to TRBJ2-7; 8 bases map to TRBD1. The CDR3 has 14 residues. V trimming: 0 bases; J trimming: 3 bases; junction bases outside the gene matches: 2. Germline V gives CDR1 SGDLS, CDR2 YYNGEE. The CDR3 DNA reads as TGTGCCAGCAGCGTAGCTGACAGGGGCTACGAGCAGTACTTC. Amino acid sequence: CASSVADRGYEQYF.

The rearrangement uses TRBV9 and TRBJ1-1; no clear D gene. This CDR3 spans 12 amino acids. Trimming left V 4 bases short and J 10 bases short, with 14 bases between. Germline loops: CDR1 SGDLS, CDR2 YYNGEE. The CDR3: CASSPQRVGAFF. DNA of the CDR3: TGTGCCAGCAGCCCCCAGAGGGTCGGAGCTTTCTTT.

The chain combines TRBV7-9 with TRBJ2-3; D is uncertain. The germline V gene has CDR1 SEHNR and CDR2 FQNEAQ (reference sequence). The length of the CDR3 is 12 residues. V was clipped by 1 base and J by 5 bases, with 4 bases between them. CDR3 coding DNA: TGTGCCAGCAGCTTAGAAGGAGATACGCAGTATTTT. Translation gives CASSLEGDTQYF.

V and J are TRBV28 and TRBJ1-1; maybe TRBD1 (5 bases). Between the trimmed V and J ends, which lost 7 bases and 5 bases, there was a span of 11 bases. The CDR3 runs to 12 residues. Germline CDR1 and CDR2: MDHEN and SYDVKM. The CDR3 spells CASTIGGTEAFF. The CDR3 DNA reads as TGTGCCAGCACCATTGGGGGGACTGAAGCTTTCTTT.

The table lists this clone with a count of one. The chain employs TRBV6-1 and TRBJ1-4; no clear D gene. This CDR3 spans 16 amino acids. The V gene's germline CDR1 is MNHNS and CDR2 SASEGT. Trimming cost V 4 bases and J 0 bases, with 12 bases left between them. The CDR3 DNA sequence: TGTGCCAGCAGTGTTAGGCGGCAGTCAACTAATGAAAAACTGTTTTTT. Protein: CASSVRRQSTNEKLFF.

In regard to this clone: One end of the junction does not line up with germline, which may come from a read error. The sample contains more than one DNA sequence encoding this CDR3. This sequence joins TRBV6-5 and TRBJ2-7, with 8 bases aligning to TRBD1. The CDR3 is made up of 13 amino acids. Germline CDR1 MNHEY, CDR2 SVGAGI. CDR3 nucleotide sequence: TGCGCCAGCAGTTCGGACAGGGCCTACGAGCAGTACTTC. The encoded protein is CASSSDRAYEQYF.

Points on this clone: Other DNA sequences of this sample code for an identical CDR3. The CDR3 sequence: CASSYGTGGNQPQHF. DNA of the CDR3: TGTGCCAGCAGTTACGGCACAGGGGGCAATCAGCCCCAGCATTTT. The chain uses TRBV6-5 and TRBJ1-5; 7 bases agree with TRBD1. After removal of 2 bases from V and 2 bases from J, the junction contained 3 bases not matched to a gene. The germline V gene has CDR1 MNHEY and CDR2 SVGAGI. The CDR3 contains 15 residues.

The rearrangement links TRBV29-1 to TRBJ2-1; no reliable D call. This CDR3 is built from 9 residues. Between the trimmed V and J ends, which lost 4 bases and 9 bases, there was a span of 4 bases. The germline CDR1 and CDR2 sequences are SQVTM and ANQGSEA. In DNA, the CDR3 is TGCAGCGTTGGTGGTGAGCAGTTCTTC. Protein: CSVGGEQFF.

J is TRBJ1-4 and V is TRBV2; D uncertain. V lost 8 bases to trimming and J lost 3 bases, with 13 bases between them. This CDR3 region has 14 residues. The germline V gene encodes CDR1 SNHLY and CDR2 FYNNEI. The chain's CDR3 is CASGVNGPNEKLFF. The DNA for the CDR3 is TGTGCCAGCGGCGTTAATGGCCCTAATGAAAAACTGTTTTTT.

This clone is classed as large (0.1 to 1%). The V gene is TRBV6-5, the J gene TRBJ2-7, with 9 bases lining up with TRBD2. CDR3 length: 15 amino acids. Per the germline V gene, CDR1 is MNHEY and CDR2 is SVGAGI. After removal of 5 bases from V and 7 bases from J, the junction contained 12 bases not matched to a gene. CDR3 loop: CASSPGVAGAGEQYF. CDR3 in DNA: TGTGCCAGCAGTCCAGGGGTAGCGGGGGCAGGGGAGCAGTACTTC.

CDR3 protein: CASSQVGGLEYNEQFF. CDR3 coding DNA: TGCGCCAGCAGCCAAGTAGGAGGGTTGGAGTACAATGAGCAGTTCTTC. V is TRBV4-3 and J is TRBJ2-1; maybe TRBD2 (6 bases). There are 16 residues in the CDR3. Per the germline V gene, CDR1 is LGHNA and CDR2 is YSLEER. Between the trimmed V and J ends, which lost 1 base and 4 bases, there was a span of 14 bases.

The chain recombines TRBV7-6 with TRBJ2-1; possibly TRBD2 for D (6 bases). V lost 1 base, J lost 5 bases, and 12 bases lay in between. The CDR3 totals 15 residues. CDR1 is SGHVS, CDR2 FNYEAQ, per germline. Here the CDR3 DNA reads TGTGCCAGCAGCTTAGAACTCGGCGGGAACAATGAGCAGTTCTTC. Its translation is CASSLELGGNNEQFF.